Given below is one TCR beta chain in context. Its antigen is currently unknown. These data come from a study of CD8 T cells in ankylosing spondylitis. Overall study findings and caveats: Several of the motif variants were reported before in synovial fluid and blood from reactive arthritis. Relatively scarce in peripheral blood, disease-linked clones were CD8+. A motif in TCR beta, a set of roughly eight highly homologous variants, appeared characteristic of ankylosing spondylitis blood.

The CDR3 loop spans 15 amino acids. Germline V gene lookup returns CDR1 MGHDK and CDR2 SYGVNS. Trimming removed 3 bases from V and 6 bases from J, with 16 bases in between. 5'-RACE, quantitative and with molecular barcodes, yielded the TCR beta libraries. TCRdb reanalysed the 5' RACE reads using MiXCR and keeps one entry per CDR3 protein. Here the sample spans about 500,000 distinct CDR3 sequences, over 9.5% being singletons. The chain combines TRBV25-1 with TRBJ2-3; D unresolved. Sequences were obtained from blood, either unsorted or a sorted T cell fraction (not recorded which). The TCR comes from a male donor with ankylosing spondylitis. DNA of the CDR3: TGTGCCAGCAGTGACCACTCCCTCCTAGGGGATACGCAGTATTTT. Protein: CASSDHSLLGDTQYF.